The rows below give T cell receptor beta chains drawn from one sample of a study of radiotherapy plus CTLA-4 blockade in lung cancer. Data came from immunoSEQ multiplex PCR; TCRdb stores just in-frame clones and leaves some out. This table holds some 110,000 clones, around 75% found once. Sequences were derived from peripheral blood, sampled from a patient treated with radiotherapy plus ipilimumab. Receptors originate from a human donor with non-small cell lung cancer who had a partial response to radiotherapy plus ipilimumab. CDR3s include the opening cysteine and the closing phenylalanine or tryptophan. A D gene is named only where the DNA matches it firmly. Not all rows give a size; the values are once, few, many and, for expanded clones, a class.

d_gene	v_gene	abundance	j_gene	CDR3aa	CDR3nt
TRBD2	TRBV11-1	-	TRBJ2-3	CASSRGTSGRTDTQYF	TGTGCCAGCAGCCGAGGAACTAGCGGGAGAACAGATACGCAGTATTTT
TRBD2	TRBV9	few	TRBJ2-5	CASSVATGAGGSQETQYF	TGTGCCAGCAGCGTAGCTACGGGAGCGGGAGGGTCCCAAGAGACCCAGTACTTC
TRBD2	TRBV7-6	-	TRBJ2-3	CASSQGLVIDTQYF	TGTGCCAGCAGCCAAGGACTAGTCATAGATACGCAGTATTTT
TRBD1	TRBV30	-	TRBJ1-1	CAYRTTGGSTEAFF	TGTGCCTACCGAACCACAGGGGGCTCCACTGAAGCTTTCTTT
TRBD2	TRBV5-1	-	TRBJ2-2	CASSLARTSGLSGAGELFF	TGCGCCAGCAGCTTGGCCCGGACTAGCGGGTTATCGGGGGCCGGGGAGCTGTTTTTT
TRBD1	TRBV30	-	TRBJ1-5	CAWSPGQGNQPQHF	TGTGCCTGGAGCCCCGGACAGGGTAATCAGCCCCAGCATTTT
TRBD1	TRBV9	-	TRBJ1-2	CASSVEQGANYKYGYTF	TGTGCCAGCAGCGTAGAGCAGGGGGCGAATTATAAGTATGGCTACACCTTC
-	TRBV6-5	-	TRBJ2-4	CASRLLGASGIQYF	TGTGCCAGCAGGTTATTAGGAGCGTCTGGGATTCAGTACTTC
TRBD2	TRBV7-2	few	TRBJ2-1	CASSSQAGISYNEQFF	TGTGCCAGCAGCAGCCAAGCGGGGATATCCTACAATGAGCAGTTCTTC
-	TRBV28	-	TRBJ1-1	CASSFVLNSRQNTEAFF	TGTGCCAGCAGTTTTGTCCTCAACTCTCGTCAGAACACTGAAGCTTTCTTT
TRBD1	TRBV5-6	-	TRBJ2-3	CASSYYRGGTDTQYF	TGTGCCAGCAGCTACTACAGGGGTGGCACAGATACGCAGTATTTT
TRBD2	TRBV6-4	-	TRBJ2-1	CASSLAGGIDEQFF	TGTGCCAGCAGCCTAGCGGGAGGGATTGATGAGCAGTTCTTC
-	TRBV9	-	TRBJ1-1	CASSSHDERTEAFF	TGTGCCAGCAGCTCTCATGACGAGAGGACTGAAGCTTTCTTT
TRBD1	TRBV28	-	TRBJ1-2	CASGQGALGYTF	TGTGCCAGCGGACAGGGGGCGCTTGGCTACACCTTC
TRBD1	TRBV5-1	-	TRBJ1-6	CASSLGTGGNSPLHF	TGCGCCAGCAGCTTGGGGACAGGTGGGAATTCACCCCTCCACTTT
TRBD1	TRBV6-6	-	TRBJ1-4	CASSYRTGAGEKLFF	TGTGCCAGCAGTTACCGGACAGGGGCGGGGGAAAAACTGTTTTTT
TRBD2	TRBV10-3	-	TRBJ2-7	CAISDPSGSYEQYF	TGTGCCATCAGTGACCCTAGCGGCTCCTACGAGCAGTACTTC
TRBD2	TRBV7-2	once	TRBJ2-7	CASSLVTSGSYEQYF	TGTGCCAGCAGCTTAGTGACTAGCGGGAGTTACGAGCAGTACTTC
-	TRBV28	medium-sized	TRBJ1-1	CASSLDTGRTEAFF	TGTGCCAGCAGTTTAGATACAGGGCGTACTGAAGCTTTCTTT
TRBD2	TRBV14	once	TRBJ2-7	CASSHGTSGIGEQYF	TGTGCCAGCAGCCACGGGACTAGCGGGATTGGCGAGCAGTACTTC
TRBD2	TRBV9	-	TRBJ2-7	CASSVVSTSGPYEQYF	TGTGCCAGCAGCGTAGTCTCGACTAGCGGCCCATACGAGCAGTACTTC
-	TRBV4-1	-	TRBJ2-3	CASSQGSGDTQYF	TGCGCCAGCAGCCAAGGGTCCGGGGATACGCAGTATTTT
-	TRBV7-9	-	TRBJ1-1	CASSMETGWGTEAFF	TGTGCCAGCAGCATGGAGACGGGGTGGGGCACTGAAGCTTTCTTT
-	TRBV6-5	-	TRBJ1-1	CASTARMNTEAFF	TGTGCCAGCACAGCGCGAATGAACACTGAAGCTTTCTTT